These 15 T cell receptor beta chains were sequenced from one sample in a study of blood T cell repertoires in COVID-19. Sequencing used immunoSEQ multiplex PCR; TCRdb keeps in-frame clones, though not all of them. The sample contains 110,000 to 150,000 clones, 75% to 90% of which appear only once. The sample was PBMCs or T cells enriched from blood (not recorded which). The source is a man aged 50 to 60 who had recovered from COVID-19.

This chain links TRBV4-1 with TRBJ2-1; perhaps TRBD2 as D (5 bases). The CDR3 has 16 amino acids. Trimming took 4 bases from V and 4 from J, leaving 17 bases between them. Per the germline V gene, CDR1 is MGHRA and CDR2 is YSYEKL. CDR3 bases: TGCGCCAGCAGCCCCCGGACGAGGGAGCAATACAATGAGCAGTTCTTC. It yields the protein CASSPRTREQYNEQFF.

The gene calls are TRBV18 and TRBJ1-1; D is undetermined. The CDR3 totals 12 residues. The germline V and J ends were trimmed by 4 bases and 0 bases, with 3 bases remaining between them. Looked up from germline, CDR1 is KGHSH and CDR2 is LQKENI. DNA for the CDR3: TGTGCCAGCTCACAGCTGAACACTGAAGCTTTCTTT. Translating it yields CASSQLNTEAFF.

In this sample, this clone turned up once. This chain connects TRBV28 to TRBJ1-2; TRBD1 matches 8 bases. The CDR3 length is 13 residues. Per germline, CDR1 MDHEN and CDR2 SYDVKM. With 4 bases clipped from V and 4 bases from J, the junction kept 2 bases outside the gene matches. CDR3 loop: CASSSGGGYGYTF. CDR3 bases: TGTGCCAGCAGTTCAGGGGGCGGCTATGGCTACACCTTC.

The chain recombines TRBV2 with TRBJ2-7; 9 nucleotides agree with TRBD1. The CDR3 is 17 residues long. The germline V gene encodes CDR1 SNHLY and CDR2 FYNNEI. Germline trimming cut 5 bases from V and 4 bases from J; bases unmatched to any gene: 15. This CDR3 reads CASSIGQGIIVPYEQYF. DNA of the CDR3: TGTGCCAGCAGTATAGGACAGGGGATAATTGTGCCATACGAGCAGTACTTC.

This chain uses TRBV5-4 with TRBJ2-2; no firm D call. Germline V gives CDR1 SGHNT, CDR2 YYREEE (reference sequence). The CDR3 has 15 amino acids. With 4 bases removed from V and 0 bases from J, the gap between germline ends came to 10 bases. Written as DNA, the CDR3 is TGTGCCAGCAGCCCAACAACCTCGAACACCGGGGAGCTGTTTTTT. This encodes CASSPTTSNTGELFF.

CDR3 sequence reads: CASLLEPGGPYNEQFF. The CDR3 nucleotides are TGCGCCAGCCTACTCGAGCCGGGGGGCCCCTACAATGAGCAGTTCTTC. The chain combines TRBV5-1 with TRBJ2-1; TRBD2 might be the D (7 bases). Between the trimmed V and J ends, which lost 7 bases and 2 bases, there was a span of 19 bases. CDR3 length equals 16 residues. Germline loops: CDR1 SGHRS, CDR2 YFSETQ.

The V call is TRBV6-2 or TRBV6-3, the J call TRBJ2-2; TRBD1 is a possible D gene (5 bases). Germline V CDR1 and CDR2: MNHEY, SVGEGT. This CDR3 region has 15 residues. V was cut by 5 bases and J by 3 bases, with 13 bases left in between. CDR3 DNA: TGTGCCAGCAGTCCCTGGGGCCCGGACACCGGGGAGCTGTTTTTT. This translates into CASSPWGPDTGELFF.

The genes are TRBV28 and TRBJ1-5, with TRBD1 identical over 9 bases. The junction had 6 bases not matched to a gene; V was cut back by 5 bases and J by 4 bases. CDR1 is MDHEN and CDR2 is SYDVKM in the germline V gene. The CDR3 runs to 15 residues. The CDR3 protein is CASSPWDRENQPQHF. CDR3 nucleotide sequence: TGTGCCAGCAGTCCTTGGGACAGGGAAAATCAGCCCCAGCATTTT. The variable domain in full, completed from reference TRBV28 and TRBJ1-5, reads DVKVTQSSRYLVKRTGEKVFLECVQDMDHENMFWYRQDPGLGLRLIYFSYDVKMKEKGDIPEGYSVSREKKERFSLILESASTNQTSMYLCASSPWDRENQPQHFGDGTRLSIL.

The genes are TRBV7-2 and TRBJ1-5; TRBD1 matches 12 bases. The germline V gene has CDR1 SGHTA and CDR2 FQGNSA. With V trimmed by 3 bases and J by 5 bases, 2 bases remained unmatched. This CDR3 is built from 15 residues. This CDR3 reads CASSFWDRGHQPQHF. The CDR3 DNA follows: TGTGCCAGCAGCTTCTGGGACAGGGGGCATCAGCCCCAGCATTTT. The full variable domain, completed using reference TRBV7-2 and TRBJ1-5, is GAGVSQSPSNKVTEKGKDVELRCDPISGHTALYWYRQSLGQGLEFLIYFQGNSAPDKSGLPSDRFSAERTGGSVSTLTIQRTQQEDSAVYLCASSFWDRGHQPQHFGDGTRLSIL.

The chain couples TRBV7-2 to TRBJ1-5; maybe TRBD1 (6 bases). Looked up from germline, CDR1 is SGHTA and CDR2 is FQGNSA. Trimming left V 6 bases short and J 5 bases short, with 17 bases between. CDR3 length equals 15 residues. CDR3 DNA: TGTGCCAGCAGTTACAGGGTTGGTGGGGATCAGCCCCAGCATTTT. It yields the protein CASSYRVGGDQPQHF.

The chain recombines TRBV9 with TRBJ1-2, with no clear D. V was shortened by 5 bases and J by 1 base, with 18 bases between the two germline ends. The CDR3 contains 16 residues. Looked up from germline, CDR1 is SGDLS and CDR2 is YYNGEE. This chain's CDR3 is CASSLALGRNNYGYTF. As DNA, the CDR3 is TGTGCCAGCAGTCTAGCCCTCGGACGGAATAACTATGGCTACACCTTC.

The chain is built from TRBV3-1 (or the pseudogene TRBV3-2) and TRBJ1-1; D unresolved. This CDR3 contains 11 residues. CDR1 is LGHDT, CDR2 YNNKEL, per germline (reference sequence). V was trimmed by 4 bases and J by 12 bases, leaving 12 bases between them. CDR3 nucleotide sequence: TGTGCCAGCAGCCGCCTCGGAGAAACTTTCTTT. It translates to CASSRLGETFF.

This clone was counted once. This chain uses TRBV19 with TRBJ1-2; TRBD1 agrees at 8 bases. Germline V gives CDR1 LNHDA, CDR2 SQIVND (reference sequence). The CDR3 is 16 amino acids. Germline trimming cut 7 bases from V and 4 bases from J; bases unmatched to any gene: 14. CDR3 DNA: TGTGCCAGTATTCTCAAAGGACAGGGATCTGCCTATGGCTACACCTTC. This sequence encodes CASILKGQGSAYGYTF.

CDR3 protein: CASRLSSRGTQYF. The CDR3 DNA is TGTGCCAGCAGGCTGTCCTCCCGGGGGACCCAGTACTTC. This sequence joins TRBV7-9 and TRBJ2-5, with D possibly matching TRBD2 (5 bases). Germline V gene lookup returns CDR1 SEHNR and CDR2 FQNEAQ (reference sequence). The V end lost 6 bases, the J end lost 7 bases, and 15 bases lay between the germline ends. The CDR3 runs 13 residues.

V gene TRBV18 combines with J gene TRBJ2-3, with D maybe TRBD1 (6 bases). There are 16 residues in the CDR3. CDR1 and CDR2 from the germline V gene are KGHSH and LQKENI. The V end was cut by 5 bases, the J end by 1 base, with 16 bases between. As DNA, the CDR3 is TGTGCCAGCTCATCTGGACAGTCAGTTGGCACAGATACGCAGTATTTT. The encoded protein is CASSSGQSVGTDTQYF.